The T cell receptor beta chain described here comes from a study of T cells in Graves' hyperthyroidism and ophthalmopathy. Notes on the study in general: Blood held most thyroid clonotypes expanded above 0.001 frequency.

Researchers took RNA transcripts and amplified the TCR beta CDR3 regions from them. When the TCR CDR3 underwent first-round RT-PCR, the HTBI primer set was used. Via MiXCR, TCRdb re-called the multiplex PCR reads, giving one row per CDR3 protein. This table holds hundreds of thousands of distinct CDR3 sequences, roughly 20% found once. This clonotype was found a few times. What it binds is unknown. The germline V and J ends were trimmed by 5 bases and 6 bases, with 16 bases remaining between them. The CDR3 is 14 amino acids. The rearrangement links TRBV12-3 or TRBV12-4 to TRBJ1-2, with D maybe TRBD1 (5 bases). This TCR derives from a man aged 30-40 years with Graves' ophthalmopathy. The sample comprised blood. CDR3 sequence (DNA): TGTGCCAGCAGTAAAGCTGGGACGGCGCATGGCTACACCTTC. Its translation: CASSKAGTAHGYTF.